The present entry profiles one TCR beta chain with its context. Its antigen is currently unknown. TCRdb called the 5' RACE reads again in MiXCR, with one record for every CDR3 protein. This table has 240,000 or so distinct CDR3 sequences, roughly an eighth appearing once. The CDR3 is made up of 14 amino acids. V dropped 8 bases and J dropped 4; count of bases not matched to a gene: 4. The V gene's germline CDR1 is SQVTM and CDR2 ANQGSEA. The sample originates from a study of identical twins. Findings and limits, study-wide: Twins' surplus sharing was weaker for beta out-of-frame sequences. Reduced insertions were recorded for abundant cord blood beta clonotypes, with no such pattern in memory repertoires.

These data also formed part of another study, on yellow fever vaccine responses in identical twins.

Sequencing used memory (CD45RO+) T cells sorted from blood. The chain recombines TRBV29-1 with TRBJ2-1; 14 bases line up with TRBD2. This TCR came from a young woman in good health. CDR3 in amino acids: CSSGTSGGYNEQFF. In nucleotides, the CDR3 is TGCAGCTCTGGGACTAGCGGGGGATACAATGAGCAGTTCTTC.